Included here is one T cell receptor beta chain sequence, with context. The antigen remains undetermined. The entry originates in a study of monozygotic twins with inflammatory bowel disease. General study points: Background noise in patient repertoires may stem from differing immunosuppressive treatments. Patients with IBD had less TCRbeta diversity (inverse Simpson) than their healthy co-twins.

The CDR3 length is 14 residues. Germline V lookup: CDR1 MGHRA, CDR2 YSYEKL. TCRdb reworked the 5' RACE reads into one entry per CDR3 protein, no DNA. This sample's table has 420,000 or so distinct CDR3 sequences. Isolation of total RNA was performed on whole blood, with no prior T cell sorting. This chain uses TRBV4-1 with TRBJ2-3; TCRdb reports TRBD2, a call that lacks DNA to check it against. Specimen: blood. This TCR was recovered from a human donor with ulcerative colitis or Crohn's disease, or a healthy co-twin of an affected twin (not recorded which). CDR3 sequence: CASSLASHTDTQYF.